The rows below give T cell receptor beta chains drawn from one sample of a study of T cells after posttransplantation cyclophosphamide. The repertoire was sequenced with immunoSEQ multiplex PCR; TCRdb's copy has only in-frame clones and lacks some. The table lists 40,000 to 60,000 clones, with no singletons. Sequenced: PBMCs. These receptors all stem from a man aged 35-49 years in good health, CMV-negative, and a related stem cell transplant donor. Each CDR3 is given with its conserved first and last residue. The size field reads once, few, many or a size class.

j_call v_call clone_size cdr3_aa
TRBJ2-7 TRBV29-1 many CSVDGTGSYEQYF
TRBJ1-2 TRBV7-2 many CASSFGGNYGYTF
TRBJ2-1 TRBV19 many CASSRREGAGNEQFF
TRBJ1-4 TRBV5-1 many CASSLMGGDAEKLFF
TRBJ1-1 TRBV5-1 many CASSHGLGRTEAFF
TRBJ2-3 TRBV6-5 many CASSYGEVGTDTQYF
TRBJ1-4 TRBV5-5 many CASSSLQGKLFF
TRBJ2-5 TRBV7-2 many CASSPDPGKETQYF
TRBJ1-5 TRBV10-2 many CASGQDSLGNQPQHF
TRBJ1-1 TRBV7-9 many CASSFNPQGTEAFF
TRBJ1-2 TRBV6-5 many CASSDTGGAGYTF
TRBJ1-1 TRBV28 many CASSRDTNRGDEAFF
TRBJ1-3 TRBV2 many CATLTGSGNTIYF
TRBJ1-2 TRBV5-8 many CASPAHPTAEYGYTF
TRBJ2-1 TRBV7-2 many CASKAEDLAYNEQFF
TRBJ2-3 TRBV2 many CASSVEGSDTQYF
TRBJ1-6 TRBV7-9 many CASRRGNSPLHF
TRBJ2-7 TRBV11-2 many CASSLQGSYEQYF
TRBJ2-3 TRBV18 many CASSPRDITDTQYF
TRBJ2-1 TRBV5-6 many CASSMGGDNEQFF
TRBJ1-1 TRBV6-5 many CASRTGGTEAFF
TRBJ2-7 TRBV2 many CASRDLAARSYEQYF
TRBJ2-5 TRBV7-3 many CASSLVREGTQYF
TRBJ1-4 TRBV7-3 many CASSFGQGEKLFF
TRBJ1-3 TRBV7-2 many CASSLDGAISGNTIYF
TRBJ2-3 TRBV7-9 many CASSLVADTQYF
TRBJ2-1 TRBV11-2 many CASSLEATGSLFF
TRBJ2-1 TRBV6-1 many CASSEGVYNEQFF
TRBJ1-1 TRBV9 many CASSVNVANTEAFF
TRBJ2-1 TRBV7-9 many CASSWTSGHRGQFF
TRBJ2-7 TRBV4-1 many CASSHPPGGSYEQYF
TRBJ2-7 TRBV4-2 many CASSQHRGRGEQYF
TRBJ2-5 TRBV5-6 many CASRARGGGETQYF
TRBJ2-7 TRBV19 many CASSPSIDSTEQYF
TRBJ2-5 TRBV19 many CASSTRSGSIGTQYF
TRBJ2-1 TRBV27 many CASFGLAGGIEQFF
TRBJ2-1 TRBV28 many CASSETIGQGVLAGGYNEQFF
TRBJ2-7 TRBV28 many CASSPDAAGFPYEQYF
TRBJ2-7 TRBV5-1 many CASSGGQGTYEQYF
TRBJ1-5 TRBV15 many CATSSRQGNRKSNQPQHF
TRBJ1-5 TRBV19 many CASRMGQGGNQPQHF
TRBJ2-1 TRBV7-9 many CASSSGRDNEQFF
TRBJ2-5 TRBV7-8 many CASSLALPGSEETQYF
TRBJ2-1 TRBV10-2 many CASLGTGSNEQFF
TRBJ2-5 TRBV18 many CASSLGQAGQETQYF
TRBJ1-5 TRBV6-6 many CASSEDQPQHF
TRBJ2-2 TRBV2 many CASRLVYTGELFF
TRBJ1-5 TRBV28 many CASTLQTGDNQPQHF
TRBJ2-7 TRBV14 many CASSPKLGVAGVYEQYF
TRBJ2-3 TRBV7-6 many CASSLVHDTQYF
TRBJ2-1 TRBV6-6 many CASTLRGLAGSAEQFF
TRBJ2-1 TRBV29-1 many CSGRPGLLSEQFF
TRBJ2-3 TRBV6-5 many CASSYGTGGGTDTQYF
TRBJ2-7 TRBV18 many CASSTLQGYQNEQYF